The entry below gives a single T cell receptor (beta chain) sequence along with its context. The source of the sample is a study of control samples from healthy donors and cancer patients. Trimming pared 0 bases from V and 12 bases from J, leaving 25 bases between. CDR1 and CDR2 (germline): KGHSH, LQKENI. The length of the CDR3 is 17 residues. Profiling relied on immunoSEQ multiplex PCR, and the TCRdb table lists in-frame clones only, not all of them. The table records fewer than 300,000 clones, approximately 80% of them present only once. Sequenced input: PBMCs. V is TRBV18 and J is TRBJ2-3; D might be TRBD1 or TRBD2, each matching 5 bases. The TCR was taken from an older woman with lung cancer. The CDR3 spells CASSPPGGEDNLFRQYF. DNA for the CDR3: TGTGCCAGCTCACCACCTGGAGGTGAGGACAACCTTTTTCGTCAGTATTTT.